The TCR beta chain under discussion was sequenced for a study of cytomegalovirus exposure and HLA in healthy donors. V dropped 4 bases and J dropped 1; count of bases not matched to a gene: 3. This CDR3 comprises 14 residues. Per the germline V gene, CDR1 is MDHEN and CDR2 is SYDVKM. Data came from immunoSEQ multiplex PCR; TCRdb stores just in-frame clones and leaves some out. The table records about 220,000 clones, about nine tenths of them present only once. A word on this clone: The antigen remains unidentified. Other DNA sequences from this sample encode an identical CDR3 as well.

Overall study results and limits: In the 120 or so validation repertoires, approximately 94% of cluster scores exceeded 0, per a later analysis. In vitro experiments confirmed that three CMV-associated chains were specific for CMV antigens. The study put 150 or so TCR beta chains on its list as cytomegalovirus-associated.

The receptor was derived from a woman between 18 and 30 years old in good health and CMV-seronegative. J is TRBJ2-7 and V is TRBV28; 8 nucleotides match TRBD1. Sequenced material: PBMCs. CDR3 coding DNA: TGTGCCAGCAGTTCTTGGACAGGGTCCTACGAGCAGTACTTC. Its protein is CASSSWTGSYEQYF.